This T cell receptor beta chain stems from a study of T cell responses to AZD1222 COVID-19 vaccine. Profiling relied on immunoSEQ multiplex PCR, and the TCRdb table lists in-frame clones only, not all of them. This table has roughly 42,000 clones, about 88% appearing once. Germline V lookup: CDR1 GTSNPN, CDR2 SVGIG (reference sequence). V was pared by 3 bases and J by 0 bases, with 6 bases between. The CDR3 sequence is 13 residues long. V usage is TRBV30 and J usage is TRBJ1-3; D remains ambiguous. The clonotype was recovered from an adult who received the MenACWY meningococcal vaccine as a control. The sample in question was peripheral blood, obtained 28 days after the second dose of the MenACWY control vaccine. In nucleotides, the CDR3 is TGTGCCTGGAGACGGACCTCTGGAAACACCATATATTTT. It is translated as CAWRRTSGNTIYF.